What follows describes a single TCR beta chain. This sample was included in a study of blood T cell repertoires in COVID-19. Measured with immunoSEQ multiplex PCR; TCRdb has only the in-frame clones, and not every one. This table holds hundreds of thousands of clones, under 90% found once. From germline, CDR1 is MNHEY and CDR2 SVGAGI. The length of the CDR3 is 11 residues. Trimming removed 4 bases at V and 8 bases at J, with 8 bases between. Sequencing input: peripheral blood. The receptor was derived from a man aged 50-60 years with acute or convalescent COVID-19. The chain has TRBV6-5 and TRBJ1-2; perhaps TRBD1 as D (5 bases). DNA for the CDR3: TGTGCCAGCAGTTCAGGGTCCGGCTACACCTTC. It yields the protein CASSSGSGYTF.